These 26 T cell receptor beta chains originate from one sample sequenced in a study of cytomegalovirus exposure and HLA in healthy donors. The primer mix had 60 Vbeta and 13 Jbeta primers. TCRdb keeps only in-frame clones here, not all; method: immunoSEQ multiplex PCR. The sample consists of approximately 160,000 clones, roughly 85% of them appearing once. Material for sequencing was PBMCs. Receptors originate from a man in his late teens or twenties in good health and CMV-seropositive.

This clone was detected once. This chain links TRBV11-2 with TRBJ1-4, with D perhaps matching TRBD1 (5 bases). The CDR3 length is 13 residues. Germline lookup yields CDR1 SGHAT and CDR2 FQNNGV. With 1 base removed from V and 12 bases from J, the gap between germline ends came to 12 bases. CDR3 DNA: TGTGCCAGCAGCTTAGTCGCAGGGATGGAACTGTTTTTT. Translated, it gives CASSLVAGMELFF. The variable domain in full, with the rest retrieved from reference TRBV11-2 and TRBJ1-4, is EAGVAQSPRYKIIEKRQSVAFWCNPISGHATLYWYQQILGQGPKLLIQFQNNGVVDDSQLPKDRFSAERLKGVDSTLKIQPAKLEDSAVYLCASSLVAGMELFFGSGTQLSVL.

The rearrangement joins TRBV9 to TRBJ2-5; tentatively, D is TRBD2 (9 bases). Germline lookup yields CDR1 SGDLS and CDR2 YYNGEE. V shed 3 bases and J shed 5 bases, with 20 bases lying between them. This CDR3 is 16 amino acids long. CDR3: CASSAGGGGAGETQYF. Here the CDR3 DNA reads TGTGCCAGCAGCGCAGGGGGCGGGGGGGCCGGTGAGACCCAGTACTTC. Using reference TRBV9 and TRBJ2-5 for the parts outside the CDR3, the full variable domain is DSGVTQTPKHLITATGQRVTLRCSPRSGDLSVYWYQQSLDQGLQFLIQYYNGEERAKGNILERFSAQQFPDLHSELNLSSLELGDSALYFCASSAGGGGAGETQYFGPGTRLLVL.

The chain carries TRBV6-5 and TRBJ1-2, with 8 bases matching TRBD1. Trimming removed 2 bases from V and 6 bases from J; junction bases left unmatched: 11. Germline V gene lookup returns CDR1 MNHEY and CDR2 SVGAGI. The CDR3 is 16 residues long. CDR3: CASSYSPGGAADGYTF. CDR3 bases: TGTGCCAGCAGTTACAGCCCAGGGGGCGCGGCGGATGGCTACACCTTC.

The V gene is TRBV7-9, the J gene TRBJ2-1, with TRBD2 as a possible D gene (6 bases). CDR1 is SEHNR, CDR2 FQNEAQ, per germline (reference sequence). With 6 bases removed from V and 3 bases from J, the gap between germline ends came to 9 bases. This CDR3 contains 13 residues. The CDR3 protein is CASSWGVYNEQFF. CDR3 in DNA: TGTGCCAGCAGTTGGGGGGTCTACAATGAGCAGTTCTTC.

CDR3 protein: CAIRATEQETQYF. The CDR3 DNA reads as TGTGCCATCAGGGCAACGGAGCAAGAGACCCAGTACTTC. This chain connects TRBV10-3 to TRBJ2-5; D unclear. V was pared by 6 bases and J by 2 bases, with 10 bases between. Germline assignment: CDR1 ENHRY and CDR2 SYGVKD. This CDR3 region has 13 residues.

CDR3 protein: CATSIRDRGYGYTF. The DNA for the CDR3 is TGTGCCACCTCAATCCGGGACAGGGGCTATGGCTACACCTTC. The V gene is TRBV28, the J gene TRBJ1-2; TRBD1 matches at 10 bases. The V and J ends lost 10 bases and 4 bases, in that order; junction bases with no gene match: 9. Germline assignment: CDR1 MDHEN and CDR2 SYDVKM. There are 14 residues in the CDR3.

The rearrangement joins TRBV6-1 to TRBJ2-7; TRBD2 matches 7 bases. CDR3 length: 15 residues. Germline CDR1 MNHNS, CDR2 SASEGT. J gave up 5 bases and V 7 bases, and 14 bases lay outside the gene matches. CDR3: CASNIPGGGAHEQYF. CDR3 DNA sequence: TGTGCCAGCAATATCCCCGGGGGAGGGGCCCACGAGCAGTACTTC.

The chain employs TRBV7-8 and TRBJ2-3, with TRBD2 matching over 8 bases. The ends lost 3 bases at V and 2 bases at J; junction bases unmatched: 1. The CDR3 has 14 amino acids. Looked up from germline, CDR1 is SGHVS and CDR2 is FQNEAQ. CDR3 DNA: TGTGCCAGCAGCTTGACTAGCGCCACAGATACGCAGTATTTT. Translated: CASSLTSATDTQYF.

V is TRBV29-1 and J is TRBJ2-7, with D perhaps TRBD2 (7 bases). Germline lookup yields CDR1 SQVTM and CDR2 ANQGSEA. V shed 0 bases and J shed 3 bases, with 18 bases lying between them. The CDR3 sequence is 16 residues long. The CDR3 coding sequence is TGCAGCGTTGAAGATCGGGAGGACAGTGGATTCTACGAGCAGTACTTC. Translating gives CSVEDREDSGFYEQYF.

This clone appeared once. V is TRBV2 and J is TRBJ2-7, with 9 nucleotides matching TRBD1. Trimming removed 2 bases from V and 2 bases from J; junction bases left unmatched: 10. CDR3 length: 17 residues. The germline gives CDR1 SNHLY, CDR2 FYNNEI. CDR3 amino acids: CASSERGWTGEAYEQYF. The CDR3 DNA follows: TGTGCCAGCAGTGAACGTGGGTGGACAGGGGAGGCCTACGAGCAGTACTTC.

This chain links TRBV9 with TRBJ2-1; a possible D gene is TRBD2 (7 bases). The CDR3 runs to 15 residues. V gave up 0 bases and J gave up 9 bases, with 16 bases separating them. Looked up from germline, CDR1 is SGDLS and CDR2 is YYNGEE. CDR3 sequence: CASSVAVGGRGEQFF. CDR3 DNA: TGTGCCAGCAGCGTAGCGGTGGGGGGGCGGGGTGAGCAGTTCTTC.

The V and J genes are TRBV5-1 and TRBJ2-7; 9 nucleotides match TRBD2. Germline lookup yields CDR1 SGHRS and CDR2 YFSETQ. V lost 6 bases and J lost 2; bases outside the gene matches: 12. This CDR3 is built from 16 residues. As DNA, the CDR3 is TGCGCCAGCACGGGGGGGGGACTAGCCTCCACCTACGAGCAGTACTTC. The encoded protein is CASTGGGLASTYEQYF. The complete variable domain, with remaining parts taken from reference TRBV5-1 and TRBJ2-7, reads KAGVTQTPRYLIKTRGQQVTLSCSPISGHRSVSWYQQTPGQGLQFLFEYFSETQRNKGNFPGRFSGRQFSNSRSEMNVSTLELGDSALYLCASTGGGLASTYEQYFGPGTRLTVT.

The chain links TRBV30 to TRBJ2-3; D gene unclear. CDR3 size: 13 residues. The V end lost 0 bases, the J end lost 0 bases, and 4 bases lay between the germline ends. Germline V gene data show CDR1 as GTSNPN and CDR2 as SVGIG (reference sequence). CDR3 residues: CAWSVTSTDTQYF. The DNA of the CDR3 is TGTGCCTGGAGTGTTACTAGCACAGATACGCAGTATTTT.

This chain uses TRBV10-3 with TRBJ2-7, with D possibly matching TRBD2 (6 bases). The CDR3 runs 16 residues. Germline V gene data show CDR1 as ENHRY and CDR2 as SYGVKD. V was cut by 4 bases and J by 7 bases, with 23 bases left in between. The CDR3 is CAISAKGLFVMGEQYF. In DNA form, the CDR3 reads TGTGCCATCAGTGCAAAAGGACTATTCGTGATGGGGGAGCAGTACTTC.

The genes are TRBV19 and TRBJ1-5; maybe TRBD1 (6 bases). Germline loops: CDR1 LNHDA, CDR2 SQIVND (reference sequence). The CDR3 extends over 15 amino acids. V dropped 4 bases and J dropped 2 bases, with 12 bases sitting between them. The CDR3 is CASSTTGTRNQPQHF. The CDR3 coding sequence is TGTGCCAGTAGTACCACAGGGACCCGCAATCAGCCCCAGCATTTT.

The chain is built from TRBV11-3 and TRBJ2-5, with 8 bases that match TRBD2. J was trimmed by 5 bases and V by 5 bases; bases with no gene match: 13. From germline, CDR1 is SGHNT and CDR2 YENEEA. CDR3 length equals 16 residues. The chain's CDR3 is CASSLRTGGPEETQYF. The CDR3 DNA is TGTGCCAGCAGCCTTCGTACGGGAGGGCCGGAGGAGACCCAGTACTTC.

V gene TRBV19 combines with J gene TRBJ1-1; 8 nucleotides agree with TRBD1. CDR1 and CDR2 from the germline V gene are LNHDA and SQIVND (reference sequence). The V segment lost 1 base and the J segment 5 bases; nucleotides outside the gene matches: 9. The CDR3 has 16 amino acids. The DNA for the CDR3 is TGTGCCAGTAGTATAGCCCCGGACAGGGTAAGGACTGAAGCTTTCTTT. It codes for CASSIAPDRVRTEAFF.

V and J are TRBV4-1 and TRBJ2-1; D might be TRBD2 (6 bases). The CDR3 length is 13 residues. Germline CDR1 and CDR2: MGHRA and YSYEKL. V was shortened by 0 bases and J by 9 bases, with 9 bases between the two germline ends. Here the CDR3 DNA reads TGCGCCAGCAGCCAAGATAAGGGAGGTGAGCAGTTCTTC. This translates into CASSQDKGGEQFF.

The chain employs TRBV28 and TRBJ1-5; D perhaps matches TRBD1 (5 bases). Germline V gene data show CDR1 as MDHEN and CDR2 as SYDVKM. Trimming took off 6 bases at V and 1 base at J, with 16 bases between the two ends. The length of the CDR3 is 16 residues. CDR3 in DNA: TGTGCCAGCAGCGATGGCGGGACTAGGAGCAATCAGCCCCAGCATTTT. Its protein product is CASSDGGTRSNQPQHF.

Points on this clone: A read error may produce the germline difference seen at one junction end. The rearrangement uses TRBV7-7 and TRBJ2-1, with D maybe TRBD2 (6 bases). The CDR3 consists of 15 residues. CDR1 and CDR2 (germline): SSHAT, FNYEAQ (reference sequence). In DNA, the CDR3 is TGTGCTAGCAGCCGGGACTCCCAAGGCTACAATGAGCAGTTCTTC. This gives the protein CASSRDSQGYNEQFF.

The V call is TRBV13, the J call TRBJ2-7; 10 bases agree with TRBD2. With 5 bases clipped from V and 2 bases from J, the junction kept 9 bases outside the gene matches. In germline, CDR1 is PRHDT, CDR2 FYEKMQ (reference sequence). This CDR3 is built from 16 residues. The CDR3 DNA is TGTGCCAGCAGCGCCTCCGGACTAGCGGCCCCCTACGAGCAGTACTTC. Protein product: CASSASGLAAPYEQYF. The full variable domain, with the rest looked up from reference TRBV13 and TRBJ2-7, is AAGVIQSPRHLIKEKRETATLKCYPIPRHDTVYWYQQGPGQDPQFLISFYEKMQSDKGSIPDRFSAQQFSDYHSELNMSSLELGDSALYFCASSASGLAAPYEQYFGPGTRLTVT.

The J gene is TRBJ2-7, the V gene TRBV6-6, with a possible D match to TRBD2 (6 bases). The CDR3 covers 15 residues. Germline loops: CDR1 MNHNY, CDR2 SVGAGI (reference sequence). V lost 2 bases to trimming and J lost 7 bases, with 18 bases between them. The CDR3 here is CASSYGGTREGEQYF. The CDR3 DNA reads TGTGCCAGCAGTTACGGGGGGACCCGTGAGGGGGAGCAGTACTTC.

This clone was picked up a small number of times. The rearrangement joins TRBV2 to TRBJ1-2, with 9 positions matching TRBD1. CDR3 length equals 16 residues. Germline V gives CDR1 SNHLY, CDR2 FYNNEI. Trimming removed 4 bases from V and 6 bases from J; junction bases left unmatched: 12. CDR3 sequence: CASSGGPGQGRDGYTF. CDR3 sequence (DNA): TGTGCCAGCAGTGGGGGACCGGGACAGGGAAGGGATGGCTACACCTTC. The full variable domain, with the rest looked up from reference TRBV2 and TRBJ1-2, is EPEVTQTPSHQVTQMGQEVILRCVPISNHLYFYWYRQILGQKVEFLVSFYNNEISEKSEIFDDQFSVERPDGSNFTLKIRSTKLEDSAMYFCASSGGPGQGRDGYTFGSGTRLTVV.

CDR3 loop: CASSYGRGVTDTQYF. CDR3 nucleotides: TGTGCCAGCAGCTATGGACGGGGTGTAACAGATACGCAGTATTTT. This chain connects TRBV11-2 to TRBJ2-3, with D perhaps matching TRBD2 (5 bases). The CDR3 spans 15 residues. CDR1 is SGHAT, CDR2 FQNNGV, per germline. V shed 4 bases and J shed 3 bases, with 14 bases lying between them.

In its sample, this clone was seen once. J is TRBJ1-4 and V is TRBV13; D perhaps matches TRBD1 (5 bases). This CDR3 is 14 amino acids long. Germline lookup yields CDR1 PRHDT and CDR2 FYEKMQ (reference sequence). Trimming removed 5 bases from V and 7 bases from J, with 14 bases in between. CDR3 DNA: TGTGCCAGCAGCCCCTGGGGGGGTGGTGAAAAACTGTTTTTT. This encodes CASSPWGGGEKLFF.

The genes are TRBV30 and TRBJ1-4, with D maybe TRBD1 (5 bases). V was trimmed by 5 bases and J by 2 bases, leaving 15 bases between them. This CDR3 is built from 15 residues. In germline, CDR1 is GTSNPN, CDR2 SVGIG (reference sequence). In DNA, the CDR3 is TGTGCCTGGGGTTACGGGGGGTCGACTAATGAAAAACTGTTTTTT. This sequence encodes CAWGYGGSTNEKLFF.